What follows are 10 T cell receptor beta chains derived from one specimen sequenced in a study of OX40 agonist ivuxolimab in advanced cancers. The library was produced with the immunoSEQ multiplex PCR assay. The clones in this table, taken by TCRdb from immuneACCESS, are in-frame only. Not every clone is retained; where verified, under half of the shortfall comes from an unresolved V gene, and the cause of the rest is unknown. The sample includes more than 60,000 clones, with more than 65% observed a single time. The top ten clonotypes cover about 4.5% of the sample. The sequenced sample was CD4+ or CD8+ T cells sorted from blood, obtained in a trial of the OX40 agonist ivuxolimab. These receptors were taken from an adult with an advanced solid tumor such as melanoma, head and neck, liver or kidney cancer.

The CDR3 loop is CASSVGQNEKLFF. CDR3 coding DNA: TGTGCCAGCAGCGTAGGCCAAAATGAAAAACTGTTTTTT. The V gene is TRBV9, the J gene TRBJ1-4; D gene uncertain. CDR1 is SGDLS, CDR2 YYNGEE, per germline. V dropped 0 bases and J dropped 5 bases, with 5 bases sitting between them. CDR3 length equals 13 residues.

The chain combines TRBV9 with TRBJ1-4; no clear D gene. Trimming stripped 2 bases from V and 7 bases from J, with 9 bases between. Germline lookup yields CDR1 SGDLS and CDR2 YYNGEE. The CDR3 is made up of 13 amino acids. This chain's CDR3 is CASSVRESEKLFF. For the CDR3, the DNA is TGTGCCAGCAGCGTCAGAGAAAGTGAAAAACTGTTTTTT.

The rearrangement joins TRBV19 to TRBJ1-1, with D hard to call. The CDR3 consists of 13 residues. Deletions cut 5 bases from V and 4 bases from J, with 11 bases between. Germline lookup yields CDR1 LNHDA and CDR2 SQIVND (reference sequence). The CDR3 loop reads CASSSSLFTEAFF. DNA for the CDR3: TGTGCCAGTAGTTCTTCTCTATTCACTGAAGCTTTCTTT.

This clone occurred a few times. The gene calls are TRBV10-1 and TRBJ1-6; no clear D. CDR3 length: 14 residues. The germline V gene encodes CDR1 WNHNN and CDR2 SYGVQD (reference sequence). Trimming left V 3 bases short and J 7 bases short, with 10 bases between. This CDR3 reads CASSEGGYNSPLHF. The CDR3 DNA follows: TGCGCCAGCAGTGAAGGAGGGTACAATTCACCCCTCCACTTT.

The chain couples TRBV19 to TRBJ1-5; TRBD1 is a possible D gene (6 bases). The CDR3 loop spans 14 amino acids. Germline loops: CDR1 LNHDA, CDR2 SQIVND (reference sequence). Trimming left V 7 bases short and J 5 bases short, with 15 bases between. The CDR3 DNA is TGTGCCAGTATGGTGTCAGGGGTCCATCAGCCCCAGCATTTT. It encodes CASMVSGVHQPQHF.

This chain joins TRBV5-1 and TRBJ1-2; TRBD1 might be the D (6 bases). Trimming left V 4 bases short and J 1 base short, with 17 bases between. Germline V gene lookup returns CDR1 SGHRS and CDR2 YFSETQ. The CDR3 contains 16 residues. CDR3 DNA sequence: TGCGCCAGCAGCCCAAACAGGGAGGCCTTTAACTATGGCTACACCTTC. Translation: CASSPNREAFNYGYTF.

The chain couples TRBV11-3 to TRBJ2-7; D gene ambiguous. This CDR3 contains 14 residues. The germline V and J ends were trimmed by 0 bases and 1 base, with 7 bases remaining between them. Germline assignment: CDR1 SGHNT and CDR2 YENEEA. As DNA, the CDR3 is TGTGCCAGCAGCTTAGATTCCCGGTCCTACGAGCAGTACTTC. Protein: CASSLDSRSYEQYF.

The CDR3 coding sequence is TGTGCCAGCAGCTTACTCCGTGCCAGAGCCTACGAGCAGTACTTC. Translation: CASSLLRARAYEQYF. This sequence joins TRBV7-8 and TRBJ2-7; D remains unclear. V was trimmed by 2 bases and J by 2 bases, leaving 13 bases between them. The germline V gene encodes CDR1 SGHVS and CDR2 FQNEAQ. The CDR3 is 15 amino acids.

The CDR3 protein is CASSQDDWVQGNTIYF. In nucleotides, the CDR3 is TGCGCCAGCAGCCAGGATGACTGGGTTCAGGGAAACACCATATATTTT. The chain combines TRBV4-1 with TRBJ1-3; D call uncertain. In germline, CDR1 is MGHRA, CDR2 YSYEKL. CDR3 length equals 16 residues. V lost 3 bases and J lost 4, with 16 bases in between.

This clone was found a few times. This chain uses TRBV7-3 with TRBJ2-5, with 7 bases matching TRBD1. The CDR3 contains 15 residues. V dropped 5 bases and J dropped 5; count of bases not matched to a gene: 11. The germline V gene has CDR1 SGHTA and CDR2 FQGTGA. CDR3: CASSLQTGSYETQYF. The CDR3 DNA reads TGTGCCAGCAGCCTACAGACAGGGTCCTACGAGACCCAGTACTTC. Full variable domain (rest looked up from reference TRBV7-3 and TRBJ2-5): GAGVSQTPSNKVTEKGKYVELRCDPISGHTALYWYRQSLGQGPEFLIYFQGTGAADDSGLPNDRFFAVRPEGSVSTLKIQRTERGDSAVYLCASSLQTGSYETQYFGPGTRLLVL.